The 15 T cell receptor beta chains below were found in one sample sequenced in a study of human T cells and chemical hapten exposure. Time point defined: patch test 1, 2 weeks after DPC sensitization. The sample's treatment: therapeutic diphenylcyclopropenone sensitization with weekly scalp DPC. MiXCR, run by TCRdb on the RACE reads, gives a single entry per CDR3 protein. This sample carries roughly 360,000 distinct CDR3 sequences, 4.8% of them seen once, and the ten largest clones take under 3%. The sequences come from whole blood, collected in connection with sensitization to the hapten diphenylcyclopropenone (DPC). These receptors originate from a woman in her forties or fifties with alopecia areata. Some clones in this sample may be carry-over from other donors' samples.

In its sample, this clonotype was seen a few times. This rearrangement joins TRBV7-2 to TRBJ1-5; perhaps TRBD1 as D (6 bases). This CDR3 is 15 amino acids long. V was shortened by 5 bases and J by 1 base, with 12 bases between the two germline ends. The germline gives CDR1 SGHTA, CDR2 FQGNSA. DNA for the CDR3: TGTGCCAGCAGCGTCAGGGGTTTGAGCAATCAGCCCCAGCATTTT. This codes for CASSVRGLSNQPQHF.

This clonotype was counted ten times or more. The chain combines TRBV10-2 with TRBJ1-6; TRBD1 matches at 8 bases. CDR1 and CDR2 (germline): WSHSY, SAAADI. The CDR3 is 16 amino acids. V shed 3 bases and J 6 bases; nucleotides not matched to a gene: 7. The CDR3 nucleotides read TGCGCCAGCAGTGATATCGTGGGACAGGCTAATTCACCCCTCCACTTT. This gives the protein CASSDIVGQANSPLHF.

In this sample, this clonotype turned up many times. V usage is TRBV6-6 and J usage is TRBJ2-2, with D perhaps matching TRBD1 (7 bases). The CDR3 spans 16 residues. Per the germline V gene, CDR1 is MNHNY and CDR2 is SVGAGI (reference sequence). Trimming shortened V by 5 bases and J by 3 bases, and 16 bases separated the two germline ends. The CDR3 DNA follows: TGTGCCAGCAGTGAACAGCAGGGGGGTTACACCGGGGAGCTGTTTTTT. It codes for CASSEQQGGYTGELFF.

At least ten counts were recorded for this clonotype. The V call is TRBV12-3 or TRBV12-4, the J call TRBJ1-4; D is uncertain. Between the trimmed V and J ends, which lost 5 bases and 8 bases, there was a span of 15 bases. The CDR3 consists of 14 residues. The CDR3 region is CASSPGSAGEKLFF. The CDR3 coding sequence is TGTGCCAGCAGTCCTGGCTCTGCCGGGGAAAAACTGTTTTTT.

This clonotype was counted ten times or more. The V and J genes are TRBV29-1 and TRBJ1-2; D possibly corresponds to TRBD1 (6 bases). CDR1 and CDR2 (germline): SQVTM, ANQGSEA. The CDR3 contains 13 residues. Trimming left V 5 bases short and J 7 bases short, with 17 bases between. The CDR3 loop is CSVQGRQVAGYTF. The CDR3 coding sequence is TGCAGCGTTCAGGGGAGACAGGTTGCTGGCTACACCTTC.

This clonotype was counted between two and nine times. The gene calls are TRBV28 and TRBJ2-7; no clear D. Deletions cut 3 bases from V and 1 base from J, with 10 bases between. Looked up from germline, CDR1 is MDHEN and CDR2 is SYDVKM. There are 14 residues in the CDR3. The CDR3 region has the DNA TGTGCCAGCAGTTTTCTTGACTCTTCCTACGAGCAGTACTTC. This codes for CASSFLDSSYEQYF.

This clonotype was seen at least ten times. This chain connects TRBV6-1 to TRBJ2-7, with 7 bases fitting TRBD1. Germline CDR1 reads MNHNS; CDR2 reads SASEGT. The ends lost 2 bases at V and 4 bases at J; junction bases unmatched: 11. CDR3 length: 16 residues. The CDR3 reads CASSERDSSVGYEQYF. CDR3 DNA: TGTGCCAGCAGTGAAAGGGACAGCTCCGTCGGATACGAGCAGTACTTC.

V and J are TRBV3-1 and TRBJ2-7; 11 positions match TRBD2. The V segment lost 0 bases and the J segment 6 bases; nucleotides outside the gene matches: 4. Germline loops: CDR1 LGHDT, CDR2 YNNKEL (reference sequence). The CDR3 spans 15 residues. The CDR3 region has the DNA TGTGCCAGCAGCCAAGATTGGCTAGCGGGAGGCGAGCAGTACTTC. Its protein product is CASSQDWLAGGEQYF.

This clonotype was counted ten times or more. The rearrangement links TRBV29-1 to TRBJ1-2, with D possibly being TRBD1 (5 bases). This CDR3 has 13 residues. Trimming removed 6 bases at V and 4 bases at J, with 15 bases between. The germline V gene encodes CDR1 SQVTM and CDR2 ANQGSEA. CDR3 protein: CSVGTEGLYGYTF. The CDR3 DNA sequence: TGCAGCGTGGGGACTGAGGGGCTCTATGGCTACACCTTC.

This clonotype was observed a handful of times. The chain carries TRBV6-5 and TRBJ2-1; tentative D call: TRBD1 (5 bases). Germline V gene data show CDR1 as MNHEY and CDR2 as SVGAGI. Trimming left V 5 bases short and J 4 bases short, with 12 bases between. The CDR3 is 14 residues long. CDR3 coding DNA: TGTGCCAGCAGTAACCAACGACAGTACAATGAGCAGTTCTTC. Translation: CASSNQRQYNEQFF.

This clonotype has just a few counts. This chain links TRBV7-9 with TRBJ2-3; 7 bases align to TRBD2. Germline V CDR1 and CDR2: SEHNR, FQNEAQ (reference sequence). There are 16 residues in the CDR3. Germline trimming cut 1 base from V and 4 bases from J; bases unmatched to any gene: 8. The CDR3 is CASSLVTASGSDTQYF. CDR3 sequence (DNA): TGTGCCAGCAGCTTAGTCACGGCTAGCGGTTCAGATACGCAGTATTTT.

A word on this clonotype: This may be a read error: a much more frequent sequence differs by one nucleotide. The J gene is TRBJ2-3, the V gene TRBV24-1; D unresolved. Germline V gene lookup returns CDR1 KGHDR and CDR2 SFDVKD. V dropped 4 bases and J dropped 4 bases, with 8 bases sitting between them. The CDR3 length is 13 residues. CDR3 in DNA: TGTGCCACCAGTGACTCGTTGGCAGATACGCAGTATTTT. It codes for CATSDSLADTQYF.

The rearrangement joins TRBV2 to TRBJ1-4; TRBD1 agrees at 7 bases. Germline values: CDR1 SNHLY, CDR2 FYNNEI. With V trimmed by 4 bases and J by 4 bases, 6 bases remained unmatched. The CDR3 spans 15 residues. The CDR3 nucleotides read TGTGCCAGCAGTGTTCTCTCAGGGGGTAATGAAAAACTGTTTTTT. Translated: CASSVLSGGNEKLFF.

This clonotype was counted at least ten times. The chain combines TRBV9 with TRBJ2-6, with D uncertain. The CDR3 consists of 16 residues. Deletions cut 0 bases from V and 0 bases from J, with 7 bases between. Germline V gives CDR1 SGDLS, CDR2 YYNGEE. The CDR3 reads CASSVGLSSGANVLTF. CDR3 bases: TGTGCCAGCAGCGTAGGGCTGTCCTCTGGGGCCAACGTCCTGACTTTC.

This sequence joins TRBV12-3 or TRBV12-4 and TRBJ2-5; D not certain. The CDR3 contains 13 residues. V dropped 5 bases and J dropped 5 bases, with 12 bases sitting between them. The CDR3 reads CASSGVLRETQYF. CDR3 in DNA: TGTGCCAGCAGTGGGGTCCTTCGGGAGACCCAGTACTTC.